The 16 T cell receptor beta chains below were found in one sample sequenced in a study of blood T cell repertoires in COVID-19. TCRdb's copy holds only in-frame clones and misses some; the assay was immunoSEQ multiplex PCR. The repertoire holds some 140,000 clones, with 70% to 85% as singletons. Sequencing input: peripheral blood. All receptors derive from a woman of 80 years or more with acute or convalescent COVID-19.

A single count supports this clone. This chain uses TRBV7-3 with TRBJ2-3, with D possibly TRBD1 on 5 matching bases. Between the trimmed V and J ends, which lost 5 bases and 8 bases, there was a span of 11 bases. From germline, CDR1 is SGHTA and CDR2 FQGTGA. The CDR3 spans 12 residues. Here the CDR3 DNA reads TGTGCCAGCAGCCCCTCTCAGGGTACGCAGTATTTT. It yields the protein CASSPSQGTQYF. Drawing the rest from reference TRBV7-3 and TRBJ2-3, the complete variable domain is GAGVSQTPSNKVTEKGKYVELRCDPISGHTALYWYRQSLGQGPEFLIYFQGTGAADDSGLPNDRFFAVRPEGSVSTLKIQRTERGDSAVYLCASSPSQGTQYFGPGTRLTVL.

The chain carries TRBV2 and TRBJ2-1; D gene uncertain. Germline assignment: CDR1 SNHLY and CDR2 FYNNEI. This CDR3 region has 17 residues. Deletions cut 5 bases from V and 0 bases from J, with 17 bases between. The CDR3 coding sequence is TGTGCCAGCAGTTCTTATAACCCGGGTTACTCCTACAATGAGCAGTTCTTC. The encoded protein is CASSSYNPGYSYNEQFF.

This chain joins TRBV25-1 and TRBJ1-2, with a weak D call TRBD1 (5 bases). Germline V gene sequence: CDR1 MGHDK, CDR2 SYGVNS. Trimming pared 5 bases from V and 8 bases from J, leaving 12 bases between. The CDR3 runs 12 residues. As DNA, the CDR3 is TGTGCCAGCAGTAACCAGGGTCACGGCTACACCTTC. Translated: CASSNQGHGYTF.

This sequence joins TRBV3-1 (or the pseudogene TRBV3-2) and TRBJ1-3, with no clear D. The length of the CDR3 is 17 residues. V dropped 3 bases and J dropped 4 bases, with 19 bases sitting between them. CDR1 LGHDT and CDR2 YNNKEL come from the germline V gene (reference sequence). CDR3 protein: CASSHRRLSSAGNTIYF. CDR3 DNA sequence: TGTGCCAGCAGCCATCGTCGACTTTCTTCAGCAGGAAACACCATATATTTT.

This chain uses TRBV6-2 or TRBV6-3 with TRBJ2-1; 8 positions agree with TRBD2. Unmatched junction bases numbered 8, after V lost 4 bases and J lost 0 bases. The CDR3 contains 17 residues. Germline CDR1 reads MNHEY; CDR2 reads SVGEGT. CDR3 in DNA: TGTGCCAGCAGTTCCGTAGCGGGGAAAGGCTCCTACAATGAGCAGTTCTTC. Its protein product is CASSSVAGKGSYNEQFF.

The rearrangement links TRBV19 to TRBJ2-1; tentative D call: TRBD2 (5 bases). This CDR3 is 15 amino acids long. Germline V lookup: CDR1 LNHDA, CDR2 SQIVND (reference sequence). Between the trimmed V and J ends, which lost 2 bases and 5 bases, there was a span of 13 bases. The CDR3 protein is CASSITSVWNNEQFF. In nucleotides, the CDR3 is TGTGCCAGTAGTATAACTAGTGTTTGGAACAATGAGCAGTTCTTC.

The V and J genes are TRBV5-1 and TRBJ1-5; 9 nucleotides agree with TRBD1. J was trimmed by 7 bases and V by 0 bases; bases with no gene match: 8. The CDR3 has 16 amino acids. Germline CDR1 is SGHRS and CDR2 is YFSETQ. This CDR3 is CASSLGSGQGNQPQHF. For the CDR3, the DNA is TGCGCCAGCAGCTTGGGGTCGGGACAGGGAAACCAGCCCCAGCATTTT. Based on the CDR3 plus reference TRBV5-1 and TRBJ1-5, the full variable domain is KAGVTQTPRYLIKTRGQQVTLSCSPISGHRSVSWYQQTPGQGLQFLFEYFSETQRNKGNFPGRFSGRQFSNSRSEMNVSTLELGDSALYLCASSLGSGQGNQPQHFGDGTRLSIL.

The rearrangement links TRBV7-3 to TRBJ2-2; 7 positions agree with TRBD1. CDR1 SGHTA and CDR2 FQGTGA come from the germline V gene. The length of the CDR3 is 15 residues. The V and J ends lost 3 bases and 6 bases, in that order; junction bases with no gene match: 7. CDR3 region: CASSFPAGGAGELFF. The CDR3 nucleotides are TGTGCCAGCAGCTTCCCGGCAGGGGGTGCCGGGGAGCTGTTTTTT.

The chain has TRBV10-1 and TRBJ2-5, with TRBD2 as a possible D gene (5 bases). The CDR3 sequence is 15 residues long. The V gene's germline CDR1 is WNHNN and CDR2 SYGVQD (reference sequence). V dropped 5 bases and J dropped 4 bases, with 17 bases sitting between them. CDR3 sequence (DNA): TGCGCCAGCAGTACCTGGAGGCTAGACGGAGAGACCCAGTACTTC. It codes for CASSTWRLDGETQYF.

The genes are TRBV18 and TRBJ1-1; D may be TRBD1 (5 bases). Between the trimmed V and J ends, which lost 1 base and 4 bases, there was a span of 16 bases. The CDR3 length is 16 residues. The germline V gene has CDR1 KGHSH and CDR2 LQKENI. In nucleotides, the CDR3 is TGTGCCAGCTCACCACGCAGGGTGGGGAATGGCACTGAAGCTTTCTTT. Residues: CASSPRRVGNGTEAFF.

On this clone itself: Mismatch with germline at one junction end may stem from a read error. The chain combines TRBV10-3 with TRBJ2-7, with TRBD1 matching 12 bases. The CDR3 loop spans 16 amino acids. The germline gives CDR1 ENHRY, CDR2 SYGVKD. In DNA, the CDR3 is TGTGCCATCAGTGGACCCGGGACAGGGGGCTCCTCCGAGCAGTACTTC. Encoded protein: CAISGPGTGGSSEQYF.

The chain recombines TRBV11-3 with TRBJ2-1, with 9 bases matching TRBD2. The CDR3 sequence is 15 residues long. Trimming removed 0 bases from V and 9 bases from J; junction bases left unmatched: 6. Germline V lookup: CDR1 SGHNT, CDR2 YENEEA. CDR3 protein: CASSLDWRGGSEQFF. In DNA form, the CDR3 reads TGTGCCAGCAGCTTAGACTGGCGGGGGGGCAGTGAGCAGTTCTTC.

This clone was observed a single time. The J gene is TRBJ1-2, the V gene TRBV18; 8 positions match TRBD1. Germline V gene data show CDR1 as KGHSH and CDR2 as LQKENI. The CDR3 consists of 14 residues. Trimming removed 2 bases from V and 4 bases from J; junction bases left unmatched: 3. The CDR3 region is CASSPGQGAYGYTF. The DNA of the CDR3 is TGTGCCAGCTCACCAGGACAGGGAGCCTATGGCTACACCTTC. Complete variable domain (other parts from reference TRBV18 and TRBJ1-2): NAGVMQNPRHLVRRRGQEARLRCSPMKGHSHVYWYRQLPEEGLKFMVYLQKENIIDESGMPKERFSAEFPKEGPSILRIQQVVRGDSAAYFCASSPGQGAYGYTFGSGTRLTVV.

This sequence joins TRBV5-6 and TRBJ2-7, with 8 bases fitting TRBD1. This CDR3 is 15 amino acids long. Germline V gene lookup returns CDR1 SGHDT and CDR2 YYEEEE. The V gene end was trimmed by 0 bases and the J gene end by 2 bases; junction bases not matched to a gene: 4. The CDR3 loop is CASSLGGQGAYEQYF. The CDR3 DNA reads as TGTGCCAGCAGCTTGGGAGGACAGGGAGCCTACGAGCAGTACTTC.

The J gene is TRBJ1-1, the V gene TRBV7-2; 10 bases match TRBD1. Germline assignment: CDR1 SGHTA and CDR2 FQGNSA. Trimming cost V 5 bases and J 5 bases; bases outside gene matches: 5. The CDR3 runs to 14 residues. CDR3 bases: TGTGCCAGCAGCCCGGACAGGGGGAGGACTGAAGCTTTCTTT. It is translated as CASSPDRGRTEAFF.

The chain recombines TRBV2 with TRBJ1-1, with D uncertain. Trimming shortened V by 3 bases and J by 1 base, and 9 bases separated the two germline ends. The CDR3 spans 14 residues. CDR1 SNHLY and CDR2 FYNNEI come from the germline V gene. For the CDR3, the DNA is TGTGCCAGCAGTGATGCAACAGCGAACACTGAAGCTTTCTTT. This codes for CASSDATANTEAFF. The full variable domain, rest sourced from reference TRBV2 and TRBJ1-1, is EPEVTQTPSHQVTQMGQEVILRCVPISNHLYFYWYRQILGQKVEFLVSFYNNEISEKSEIFDDQFSVERPDGSNFTLKIRSTKLEDSAMYFCASSDATANTEAFFGQGTRLTVV.